This passage covers 2 T cell receptor beta chains from one sample sequenced in a study of radiation and T cells in renal cell carcinoma. The method was immunoSEQ multiplex PCR; TCRdb's version includes in-frame clones alone and lacks a portion of them. Of roughly 130,000 clones listed, roughly 77% are singletons. Time point meaning: blood 2 weeks post-SBRT. The sample's treatment: 15 Gy SBRT to primary tumor, nephrectomy 4 weeks later. The sequencing used blood, collected from a patient whose treatment included radiotherapy and nephrectomy. The receptors were sampled from a woman aged 55-70 years with renal cell carcinoma.

The V and J genes are TRBV7-2 and TRBJ2-7; the match to TRBD2 covers 12 bases. Germline-derived CDR1 and CDR2 are SGHTA and FQGNSA. The CDR3 is 19 residues long. Unmatched junction bases numbered 18, after V lost 4 bases and J lost 5 bases. DNA for the CDR3: TGTGCCAGCAGCTCAATGGGGTCTAGCGGGAGGGTAAAGGTGGACGAGCAGTACTTC. Translation gives CASSSMGSSGRVKVDEQYF.

This clone appeared a few times. CDR3 residues: CASSLDRETQYF. The CDR3 coding sequence is TGTGCCAGCAGCTTAGATCGAGAGACCCAGTACTTC. The genes are TRBV7-2 and TRBJ2-5; D is ambiguous. CDR3 length: 12 residues. With 1 base removed from V and 4 bases from J, the gap between germline ends came to 4 bases. Germline CDR1 reads SGHTA; CDR2 reads FQGNSA.